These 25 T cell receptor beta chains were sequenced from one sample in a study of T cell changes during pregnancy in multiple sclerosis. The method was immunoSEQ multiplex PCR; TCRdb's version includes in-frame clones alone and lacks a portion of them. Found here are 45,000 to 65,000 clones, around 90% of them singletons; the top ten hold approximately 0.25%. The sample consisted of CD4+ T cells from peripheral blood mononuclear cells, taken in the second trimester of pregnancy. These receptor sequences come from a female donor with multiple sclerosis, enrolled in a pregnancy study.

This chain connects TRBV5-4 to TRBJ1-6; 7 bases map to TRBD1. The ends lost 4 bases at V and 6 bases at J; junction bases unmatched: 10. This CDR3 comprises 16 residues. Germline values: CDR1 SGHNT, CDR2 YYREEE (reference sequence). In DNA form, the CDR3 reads TGTGCCAGCAGCAACCCGGGGACAGCGCGTAATTCACCCCTCCACTTT. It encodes CASSNPGTARNSPLHF.

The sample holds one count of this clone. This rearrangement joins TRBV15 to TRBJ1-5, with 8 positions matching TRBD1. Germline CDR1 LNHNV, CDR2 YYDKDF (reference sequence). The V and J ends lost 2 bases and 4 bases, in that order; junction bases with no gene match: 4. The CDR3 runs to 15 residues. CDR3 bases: TGTGCCACCAGCAGACACGACAGGGGAAATCAGCCCCAGCATTTT. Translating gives CATSRHDRGNQPQHF.

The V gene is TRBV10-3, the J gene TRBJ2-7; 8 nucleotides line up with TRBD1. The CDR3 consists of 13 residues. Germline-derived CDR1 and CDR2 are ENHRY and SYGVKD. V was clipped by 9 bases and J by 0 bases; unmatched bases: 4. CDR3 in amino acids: CAIRDRRSYEQYF. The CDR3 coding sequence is TGTGCCATAAGGGACAGGCGCTCCTACGAGCAGTACTTC.

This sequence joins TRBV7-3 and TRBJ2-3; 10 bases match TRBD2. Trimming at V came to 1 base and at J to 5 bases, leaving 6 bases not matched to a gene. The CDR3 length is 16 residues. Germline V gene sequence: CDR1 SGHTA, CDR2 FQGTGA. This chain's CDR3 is CASSLSPSGGRDTQYF. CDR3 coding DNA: TGTGCCAGCAGCTTAAGTCCTAGCGGGGGACGAGATACGCAGTATTTT.

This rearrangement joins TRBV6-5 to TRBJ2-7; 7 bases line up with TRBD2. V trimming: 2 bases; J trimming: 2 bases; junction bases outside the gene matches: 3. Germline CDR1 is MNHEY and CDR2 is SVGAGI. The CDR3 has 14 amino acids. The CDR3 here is CASSYQRGPYEQYV. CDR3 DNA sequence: TGTGCCAGCAGTTACCAGCGGGGACCCTACGAGCAGTACGTC.

The CDR3 spells CASSYSAGRGNTEAFF. The CDR3 DNA reads TGTGCCAGCAGTTACTCGGCGGGACGGGGTAACACTGAAGCTTTCTTT. The chain has TRBV6-5 and TRBJ1-1; weak D call: TRBD1 (5 bases). CDR3 length equals 16 residues. V was trimmed by 0 bases and J by 2 bases, leaving 13 bases between them. Germline-derived CDR1 and CDR2 are MNHEY and SVGAGI.

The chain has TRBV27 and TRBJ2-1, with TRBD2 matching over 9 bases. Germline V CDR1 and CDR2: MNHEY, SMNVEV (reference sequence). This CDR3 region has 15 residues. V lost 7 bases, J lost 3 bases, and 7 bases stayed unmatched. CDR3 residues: CASTYSGGIYNEQFF. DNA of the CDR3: TGTGCCAGCACCTATAGCGGGGGTATCTACAATGAGCAGTTCTTC.

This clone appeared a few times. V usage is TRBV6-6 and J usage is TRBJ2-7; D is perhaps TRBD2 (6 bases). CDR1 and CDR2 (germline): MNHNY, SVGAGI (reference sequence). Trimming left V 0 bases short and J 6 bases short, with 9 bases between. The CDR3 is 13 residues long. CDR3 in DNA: TGTGCCAGCAGTTACTCGGAGGGGTTCGAGCAGTACTTC. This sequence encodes CASSYSEGFEQYF.

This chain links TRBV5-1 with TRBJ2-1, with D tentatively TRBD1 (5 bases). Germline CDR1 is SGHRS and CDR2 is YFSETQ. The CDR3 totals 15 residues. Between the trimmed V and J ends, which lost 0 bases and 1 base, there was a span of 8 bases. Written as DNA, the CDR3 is TGCGCCAGCAGCTTGGTAGGACAATCCTACAATGAGCAGTTCTTC. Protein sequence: CASSLVGQSYNEQFF.

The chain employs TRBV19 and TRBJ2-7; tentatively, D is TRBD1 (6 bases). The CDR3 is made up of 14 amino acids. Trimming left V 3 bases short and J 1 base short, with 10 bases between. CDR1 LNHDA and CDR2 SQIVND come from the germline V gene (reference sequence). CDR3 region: CASSIRRGSYEQYF. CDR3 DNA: TGTGCCAGTAGTATTAGAAGGGGGTCCTACGAGCAGTACTTC.

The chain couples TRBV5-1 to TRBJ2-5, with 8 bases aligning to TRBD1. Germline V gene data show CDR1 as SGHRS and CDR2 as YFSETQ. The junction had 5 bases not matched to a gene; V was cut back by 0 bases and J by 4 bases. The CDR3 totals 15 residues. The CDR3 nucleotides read TGCGCCAGCAGCTTGGTGACAGGGACAGGAGAGACCCAGTACTTC. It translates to CASSLVTGTGETQYF. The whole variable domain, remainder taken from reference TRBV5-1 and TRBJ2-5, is KAGVTQTPRYLIKTRGQQVTLSCSPISGHRSVSWYQQTPGQGLQFLFEYFSETQRNKGNFPGRFSGRQFSNSRSEMNVSTLELGDSALYLCASSLVTGTGETQYFGPGTRLLVL.

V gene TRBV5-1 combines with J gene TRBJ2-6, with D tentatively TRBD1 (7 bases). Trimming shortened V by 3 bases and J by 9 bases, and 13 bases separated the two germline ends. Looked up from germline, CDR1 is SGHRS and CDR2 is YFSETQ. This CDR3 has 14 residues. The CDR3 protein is CASSSEGQLNVLTF. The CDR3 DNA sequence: TGCGCCAGCAGCTCGGAGGGACAGCTCAACGTCCTGACTTTC.

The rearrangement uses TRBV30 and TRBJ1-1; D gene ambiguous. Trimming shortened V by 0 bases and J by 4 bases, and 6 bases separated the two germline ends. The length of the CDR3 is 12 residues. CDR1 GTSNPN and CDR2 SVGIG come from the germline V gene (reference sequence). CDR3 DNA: TGTGCCTGGAGTGTAACTGTCACTGAAGCTTTCTTT. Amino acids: CAWSVTVTEAFF.

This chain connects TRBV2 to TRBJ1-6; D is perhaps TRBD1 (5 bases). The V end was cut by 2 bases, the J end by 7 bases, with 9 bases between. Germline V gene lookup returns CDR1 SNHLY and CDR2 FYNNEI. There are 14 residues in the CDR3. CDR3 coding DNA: TGTGCCAGCAGTGAACAGGGAAGCAATTCACCCCTCCACTTT. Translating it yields CASSEQGSNSPLHF.

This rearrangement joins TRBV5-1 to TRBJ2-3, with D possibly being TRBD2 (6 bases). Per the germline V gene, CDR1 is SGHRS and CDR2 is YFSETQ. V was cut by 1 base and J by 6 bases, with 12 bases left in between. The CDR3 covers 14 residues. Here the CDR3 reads CASSLWGEDDTQYF. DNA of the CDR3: TGCGCCAGCAGCTTGTGGGGGGAGGATGATACGCAGTATTTT.

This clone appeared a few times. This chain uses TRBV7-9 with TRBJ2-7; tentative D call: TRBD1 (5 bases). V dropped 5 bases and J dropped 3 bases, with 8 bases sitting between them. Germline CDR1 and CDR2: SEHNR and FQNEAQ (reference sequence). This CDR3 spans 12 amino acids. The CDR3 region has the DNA TGTGCCAGCAGCCGACAGAACTACGAGCAGTACTTC. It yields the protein CASSRQNYEQYF. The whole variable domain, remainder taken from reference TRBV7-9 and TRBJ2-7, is DTGVSQNPRHKITKRGQNVTFRCDPISEHNRLYWYRQTLGQGPEFLTYFQNEAQLEKSRLLSDRFSAERPKGSFSTLEIQRTEQGDSAMYLCASSRQNYEQYFGPGTRLTVT.

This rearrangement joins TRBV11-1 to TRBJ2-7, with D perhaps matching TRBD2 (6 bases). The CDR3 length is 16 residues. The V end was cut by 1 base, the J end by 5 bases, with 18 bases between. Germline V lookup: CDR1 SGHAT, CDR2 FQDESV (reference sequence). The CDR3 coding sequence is TGTGCCAGCAGCTTAGTGGGAGGTCTTAGCCCCCACGAGCAGTACTTC. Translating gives CASSLVGGLSPHEQYF.

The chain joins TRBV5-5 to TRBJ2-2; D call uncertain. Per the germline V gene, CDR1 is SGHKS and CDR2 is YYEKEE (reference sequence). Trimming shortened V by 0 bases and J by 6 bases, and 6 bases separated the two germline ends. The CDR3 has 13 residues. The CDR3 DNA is TGTGCCAGCAGCTTGGTAGCCTCCGGGGAGCTGTTTTTT. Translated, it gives CASSLVASGELFF.

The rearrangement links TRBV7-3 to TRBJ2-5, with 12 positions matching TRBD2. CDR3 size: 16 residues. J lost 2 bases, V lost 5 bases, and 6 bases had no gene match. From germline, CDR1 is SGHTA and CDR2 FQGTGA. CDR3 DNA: TGTGCCAGCAGCCCGCAAGGACTAGCGGGGCAAGAGACCCAGTACTTC. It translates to CASSPQGLAGQETQYF. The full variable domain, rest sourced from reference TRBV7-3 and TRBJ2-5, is GAGVSQTPSNKVTEKGKYVELRCDPISGHTALYWYRQSLGQGPEFLIYFQGTGAADDSGLPNDRFFAVRPEGSVSTLKIQRTERGDSAVYLCASSPQGLAGQETQYFGPGTRLLVL.

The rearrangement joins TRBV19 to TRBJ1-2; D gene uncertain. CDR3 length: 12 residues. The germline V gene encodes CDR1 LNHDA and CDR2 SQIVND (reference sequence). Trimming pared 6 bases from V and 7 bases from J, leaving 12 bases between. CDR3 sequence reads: CASRFEGFGYTF. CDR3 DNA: TGTGCCAGTAGATTTGAGGGATTTGGCTACACCTTC.

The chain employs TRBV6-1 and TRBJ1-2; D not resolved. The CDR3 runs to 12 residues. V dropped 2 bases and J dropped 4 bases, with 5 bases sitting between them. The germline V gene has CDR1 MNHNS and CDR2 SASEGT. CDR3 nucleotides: TGTGCCAGCAGTGAAAGTAGCTATGGCTACACCTTC. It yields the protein CASSESSYGYTF.

As DNA, the CDR3 is TGTGCCAGCAGCCAGACAGGGGTGTTTGTTGAAGCTTTCTTT. It encodes CASSQTGVFVEAFF. The chain links TRBV27 to TRBJ1-1; TRBD1 matches 8 bases. Trimming removed 6 bases from V and 7 bases from J; junction bases left unmatched: 10. Germline CDR1 and CDR2: MNHEY and SMNVEV (reference sequence). The CDR3 runs 14 residues.

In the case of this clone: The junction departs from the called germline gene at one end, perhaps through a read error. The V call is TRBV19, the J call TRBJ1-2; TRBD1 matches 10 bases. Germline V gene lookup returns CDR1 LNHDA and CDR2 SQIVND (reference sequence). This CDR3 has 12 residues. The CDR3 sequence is CASSPRDRGSVF. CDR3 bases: TGTGCCAGTAGTCCCCGGGACAGGGGTTCCGTTTTC.

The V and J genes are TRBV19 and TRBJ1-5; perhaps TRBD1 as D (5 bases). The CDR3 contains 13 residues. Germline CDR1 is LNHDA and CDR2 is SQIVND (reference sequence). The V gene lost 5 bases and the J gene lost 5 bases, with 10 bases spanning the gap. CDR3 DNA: TGTGCCAGTAGTCCAGACAGCGATCAGCCCCAGCATTTT. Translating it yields CASSPDSDQPQHF. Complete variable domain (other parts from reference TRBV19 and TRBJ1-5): DGGITQSPKYLFRKEGQNVTLSCEQNLNHDAMYWYRQDPGQGLRLIYYSQIVNDFQKGDIAEGYSVSREKKESFPLTVTSAQKNPTAFYLCASSPDSDQPQHFGDGTRLSIL.

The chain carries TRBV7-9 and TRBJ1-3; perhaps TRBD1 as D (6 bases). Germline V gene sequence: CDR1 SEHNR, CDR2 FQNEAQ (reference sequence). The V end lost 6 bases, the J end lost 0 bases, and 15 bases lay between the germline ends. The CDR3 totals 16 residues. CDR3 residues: CASRPRDTRSGNTIYF. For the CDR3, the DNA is TGTGCCAGCAGACCTCGGGACACCCGCTCTGGAAACACCATATATTTT.